The entry below gives a single TCR beta chain sequence along with its context. The antigen remains unidentified. This CDR3 contains 15 residues. The ends lost 6 bases at V and 5 bases at J; junction bases unmatched: 14. Germline CDR1 SGHTS, CDR2 YDEGEE. Naive CD8 populations comprised CD45RO-negative cells positively selected for CCR7, excluding terminally differentiated effector memory CD45RA+ cells. The sample comes from a study of shared clonotypes between healthy human individuals. Overall study results and limits: Large depth notwithstanding, sorted-subset sequencing proved incomplete by rarefaction.

The method was immunoSEQ multiplex PCR; TCRdb's version includes in-frame clones alone and lacks a portion of them. The profile shows more than 600,000 clones, around 92% of them singletons. The genes are TRBV5-8 and TRBJ2-7, with 7 bases matching TRBD1. The sequence was collected from a man younger than 45 in good health. The sequencing sample was made of naive CD8+ T cells sorted from blood. The CDR3 nucleotides read TGTGCCAGCACCAAAACAGGGGAACGGTTCCACGAGCAGTACTTC. Protein sequence: CASTKTGERFHEQYF. Looking up the rest from reference TRBV5-8 and TRBJ2-7 gives the full variable domain: EAGVTQSPTHLIKTRGQQATLRCSPISGHTSVYWYQQALGLGLQFLLWYDEGEERNRGNFPPRFSGRQFPNYSSELNVNALELEDSALYLCASTKTGERFHEQYFGPGTRLTVT.